Listed here are 25 T cell receptor beta chains from one sample, sequenced in a study of cytomegalovirus exposure and HLA in healthy donors. Primers for the PCR totalled 60 Vbeta and 13 Jbeta. Generated by immunoSEQ multiplex PCR, the TCRdb table keeps only in-frame clones and is missing some. The sample contains 90,000 to 110,000 clones, 73% of which appear only once. The specimen was PBMCs. All receptors come from a man aged 35-49 years in good health and CMV-seronegative.

The chain recombines TRBV5-6 with TRBJ2-7; D gene unclear. This CDR3 region has 14 residues. Germline CDR1 and CDR2: SGHDT and YYEEEE. V shed 0 bases and J shed 11 bases, with 18 bases lying between them. For the CDR3, the DNA is TGTGCCAGCAGCTTGGAGGCCGGAACAGCACCGGAGTACTTC. It specifies CASSLEAGTAPEYF.

The chain links TRBV28 to TRBJ1-2; D is ambiguous. This CDR3 is built from 13 residues. Germline V lookup: CDR1 MDHEN, CDR2 SYDVKM. V was clipped by 7 bases and J by 0 bases, with 9 bases between them. CDR3 amino acids: CASTQDANYGYTF. As DNA, the CDR3 is TGTGCCAGCACCCAGGATGCTAACTATGGCTACACCTTC.

This clone is a singleton in its sample. The rearrangement links TRBV29-1 to TRBJ2-7; 9 bases align to TRBD1. Germline CDR1 and CDR2: SQVTM and ANQGSEA. V was clipped by 5 bases and J by 3 bases; unmatched bases: 8. The CDR3 extends over 14 amino acids. The CDR3 reads CSVRGDRVNYEQYF. The CDR3 DNA is TGCAGCGTTCGTGGGGACAGGGTAAACTACGAGCAGTACTTC.

The count of this clone is one. The rearrangement joins TRBV6-5 to TRBJ2-5; a possible D gene is TRBD1 (6 bases). The J call may be in error: the DNA end matches TRBJ2-7 better. Germline-derived CDR1 and CDR2 are MNHEY and SVGAGI. CDR3 size: 15 residues. The CDR3 sequence: CASSYKTGSDHEQYF. Written as DNA, the CDR3 is TGTGCCAGCAGTTACAAGACAGGTTCTGACCACGAGCAGTACTTC.

J is TRBJ1-5 and V is TRBV19; 11 bases line up with TRBD1. Germline V gives CDR1 LNHDA, CDR2 SQIVND (reference sequence). The CDR3 sequence is 18 residues long. The trim removed 4 bases at V and 0 bases at J, leaving 8 bases unmatched. The CDR3 coding sequence is TGTGCCAGTAGTAGACGGACAGGGGGCACGGTTAGCAATCAGCCCCAGCATTTT. It codes for CASSRRTGGTVSNQPQHF.

The V gene is TRBV4-1, the J gene TRBJ1-4; D is undetermined. Trimming took 4 bases from V and 2 from J, leaving 8 bases between them. This CDR3 has 14 residues. Germline CDR1 and CDR2: MGHRA and YSYEKL. CDR3 nucleotides: TGCGCCAGCAGCCGAGGGTCTACTAATGAAAAACTGTTTTTT. It translates to CASSRGSTNEKLFF.

This sequence joins TRBV7-2 and TRBJ2-2, with a weak D call TRBD1 (5 bases). CDR3 size: 14 residues. CDR1 and CDR2 from the germline V gene are SGHTA and FQGNSA. The germline V and J ends were trimmed by 2 bases and 5 bases, with 9 bases remaining between them. The CDR3 protein is CASSLSQGTGELFF. CDR3 nucleotides: TGTGCCAGCAGCTTAAGTCAGGGAACCGGGGAGCTGTTTTTT. Supplemented by reference TRBV7-2 and TRBJ2-2, the full variable domain reads GAGVSQSPSNKVTEKGKDVELRCDPISGHTALYWYRQSLGQGLEFLIYFQGNSAPDKSGLPSDRFSAERTGGSVSTLTIQRTQQEDSAVYLCASSLSQGTGELFFGEGSRLTVL.

The table lists this clone with a few counts. The chain joins TRBV2 to TRBJ2-5; 14 nucleotides agree with TRBD2. CDR3 length equals 16 residues. Per germline, CDR1 SNHLY and CDR2 FYNNEI. V dropped 7 bases and J dropped 6; count of bases not matched to a gene: 10. The DNA of the CDR3 is TGTGCCAGCATCCAAAGGACTAGCGGGGGGTGGCAGACCCAGTACTTC. This translates into CASIQRTSGGWQTQYF.

This clone was seen a few times. This chain links TRBV7-6 with TRBJ1-1, with TRBD1 as a possible D gene (5 bases). The V and J ends lost 1 base and 4 bases respectively, with 16 bases between them. The CDR3 has 16 residues. CDR1 is SGHVS and CDR2 is FNYEAQ in the germline V gene. DNA of the CDR3: TGTGCCAGCAGCTTAGGCCAGGCGGGGCAGGGCACTGAAGCTTTCTTT. Translation: CASSLGQAGQGTEAFF.

The chain is built from TRBV2 and TRBJ2-7; D is undetermined. The CDR3 runs 12 residues. Trimming stripped 7 bases from V and 4 bases from J, with 11 bases between. Germline CDR1 and CDR2: SNHLY and FYNNEI. Here the CDR3 DNA reads TGTGCCAGCACTATAGTGAGGTACGAGCAGTACTTC. Its translation is CASTIVRYEQYF.

The chain links TRBV6-1 to TRBJ2-7; D may be TRBD2 (5 bases). V lost 3 bases to trimming and J lost 5 bases, with 11 bases between them. The CDR3 sequence is 13 residues long. The germline gives CDR1 MNHNS, CDR2 SASEGT. In DNA form, the CDR3 reads TGTGCCAGCAGTGACTTTCCCGGGAACGAGCAGTACTTC. Translated: CASSDFPGNEQYF.

This clone appeared a few times. The chain has TRBV4-1 and TRBJ1-2; D is uncertain. Trimming took off 3 bases at V and 7 bases at J, with 9 bases between the two ends. The CDR3 spans 12 residues. In germline, CDR1 is MGHRA, CDR2 YSYEKL. CDR3 loop: CASSHPGIGYTF. For the CDR3, the DNA is TGCGCCAGCAGCCACCCCGGGATTGGCTACACCTTC.

This chain uses TRBV7-2 with TRBJ1-6; 9 nucleotides align to TRBD1. This CDR3 spans 14 amino acids. The V and J ends lost 6 bases and 6 bases, in that order; junction bases with no gene match: 3. Germline CDR1 and CDR2: SGHTA and FQGNSA. The CDR3 is CASRSGQGNSPLHF. The CDR3 DNA follows: TGTGCCAGCAGATCGGGACAGGGTAATTCACCCCTCCACTTT.

This clone was picked up a small number of times. The genes are TRBV2 and TRBJ2-7, with D perhaps matching TRBD2 (7 bases). This CDR3 is 13 amino acids long. V was pared by 3 bases and J by 5 bases, with 11 bases between. Germline CDR1 is SNHLY and CDR2 is FYNNEI. The CDR3 DNA reads TGTGCCAGCAGTGATAGGGGGGGGGACGAGCAGTACTTC. Translating it yields CASSDRGGDEQYF.

The V call is TRBV30, the J call TRBJ2-7; 9 bases agree with TRBD1. The V and J ends lost 5 bases and 4 bases, in that order; junction bases with no gene match: 0. The CDR3 loop spans 11 amino acids. Germline V gives CDR1 GTSNPN, CDR2 SVGIG (reference sequence). CDR3 protein: CAWDRGYEQYF. In DNA, the CDR3 is TGTGCCTGGGACAGGGGGTACGAGCAGTACTTC.

This sequence joins TRBV25-1 and TRBJ2-5; D may be TRBD1 (6 bases). V lost 1 base and J lost 5, with 20 bases in between. Germline V gives CDR1 MGHDK, CDR2 SYGVNS. The CDR3 has 17 residues. This CDR3 is CASSESSTGSLQETQYF. The DNA for the CDR3 is TGTGCCAGCAGTGAATCTTCGACAGGTAGCCTTCAGGAGACCCAGTACTTC.

The chain joins TRBV4-2 to TRBJ2-2, with D maybe TRBD2 (5 bases). From germline, CDR1 is LGHNA and CDR2 YNFKEQ. The CDR3 is 15 amino acids. Trimming stripped 3 bases from V and 1 base from J, with 9 bases between. The CDR3 DNA sequence: TGTGCCAGCAGCCAGGGTGGGAGGAACACCGGGGAGCTGTTTTTT. Residues: CASSQGGRNTGELFF.

This clone has a handful of counts. The rearrangement joins TRBV6-4 to TRBJ2-3; TRBD2 aligns across 12 bases. Trimming took 7 bases from V and 2 from J; bases not matched to a gene: 4. The CDR3 runs 15 residues. The V gene's germline CDR1 is MRHNA and CDR2 SNTAGT. For the CDR3, the DNA is TGTGCCAGCACGGCTAGCGGGGGGGCCACAGATACGCAGTATTTT. Residues: CASTASGGATDTQYF.

V usage is TRBV4-2 and J usage is TRBJ2-2; D might be TRBD2 (5 bases). There are 14 residues in the CDR3. V lost 0 bases and J 8 bases, leaving 10 bases between the germline ends. The germline gives CDR1 LGHNA, CDR2 YNFKEQ. CDR3 sequence: CASSQDPSGGELFF. CDR3 in DNA: TGTGCCAGCAGCCAAGACCCATCGGGGGGGGAGCTGTTTTTT.

The V and J genes are TRBV6-1 and TRBJ2-7, with 8 bases matching TRBD1. The CDR3 covers 15 residues. The germline CDR1 and CDR2 sequences are MNHNS and SASEGT. The trim removed 2 bases at V and 2 bases at J, leaving 5 bases unmatched. CDR3 region: CASSEPTGAPYEQYF. DNA for the CDR3: TGTGCCAGCAGTGAACCGACAGGGGCCCCCTACGAGCAGTACTTC.

The rearrangement joins TRBV4-2 to TRBJ2-3; D not certain. The CDR3 runs to 17 residues. Germline CDR1 is LGHNA and CDR2 is YNFKEQ. Trimming cost V 3 bases and J 4 bases, with 20 bases left between them. CDR3 in DNA: TGTGCCAGCAGCCACCTCCCGACCCTCCCCGAGGCAGATACGCAGTATTTT. Its protein is CASSHLPTLPEADTQYF.

The chain employs TRBV6-5 and TRBJ2-7; TRBD2 is a possible D gene (6 bases). V was shortened by 5 bases and J by 0 bases, with 11 bases between the two germline ends. The CDR3 sequence is 14 residues long. The germline V gene has CDR1 MNHEY and CDR2 SVGAGI. The CDR3 loop is CASSDLGGSYEQYF. In DNA form, the CDR3 reads TGTGCCAGCAGTGACCTGGGAGGCTCCTACGAGCAGTACTTC.

This clone has only a few counts. The rearrangement joins TRBV2 to TRBJ2-1; a possible D gene is TRBD1 (5 bases). CDR3 length: 15 amino acids. Per the germline V gene, CDR1 is SNHLY and CDR2 is FYNNEI. The V end was cut by 2 bases, the J end by 8 bases, with 16 bases between. Here the CDR3 reads CASSELAGSGDEQFF. The DNA for the CDR3 is TGTGCCAGCAGTGAACTGGCAGGGTCAGGCGATGAGCAGTTCTTC.

The rearrangement joins TRBV7-9 to TRBJ1-4; TRBD1 might be the D (6 bases). V was clipped by 5 bases and J by 1 base, with 11 bases between them. The CDR3 has 15 residues. Germline CDR1 SEHNR, CDR2 FQNEAQ (reference sequence). Here the CDR3 DNA reads TGTGCCAGCAGCCAAGAGACAGGAACTAATGAAAAACTGTTTTTT. Its protein is CASSQETGTNEKLFF.

The chain recombines TRBV6-1 with TRBJ1-6; no reliable D call. Germline V lookup: CDR1 MNHNS, CDR2 SASEGT. The germline V and J ends were trimmed by 6 bases and 5 bases, with 8 bases remaining between them. The CDR3 consists of 13 residues. CDR3 region: CASRAPDNSPLHF. CDR3 nucleotide sequence: TGTGCCAGCAGGGCACCCGATAATTCACCCCTCCACTTT.